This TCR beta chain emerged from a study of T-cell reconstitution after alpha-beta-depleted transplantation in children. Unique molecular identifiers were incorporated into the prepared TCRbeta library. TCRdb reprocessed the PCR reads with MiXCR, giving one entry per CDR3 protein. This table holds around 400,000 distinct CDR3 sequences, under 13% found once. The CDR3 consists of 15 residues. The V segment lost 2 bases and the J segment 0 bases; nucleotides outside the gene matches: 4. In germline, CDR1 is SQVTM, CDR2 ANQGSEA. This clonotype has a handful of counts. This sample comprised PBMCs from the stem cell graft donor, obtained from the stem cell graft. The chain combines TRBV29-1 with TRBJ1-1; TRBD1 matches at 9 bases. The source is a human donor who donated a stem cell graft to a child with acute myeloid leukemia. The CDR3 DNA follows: TGCAGCGTTGAACAGACAGGGGGGATGAACACTGAAGCTTTCTTT. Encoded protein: CSVEQTGGMNTEAFF.